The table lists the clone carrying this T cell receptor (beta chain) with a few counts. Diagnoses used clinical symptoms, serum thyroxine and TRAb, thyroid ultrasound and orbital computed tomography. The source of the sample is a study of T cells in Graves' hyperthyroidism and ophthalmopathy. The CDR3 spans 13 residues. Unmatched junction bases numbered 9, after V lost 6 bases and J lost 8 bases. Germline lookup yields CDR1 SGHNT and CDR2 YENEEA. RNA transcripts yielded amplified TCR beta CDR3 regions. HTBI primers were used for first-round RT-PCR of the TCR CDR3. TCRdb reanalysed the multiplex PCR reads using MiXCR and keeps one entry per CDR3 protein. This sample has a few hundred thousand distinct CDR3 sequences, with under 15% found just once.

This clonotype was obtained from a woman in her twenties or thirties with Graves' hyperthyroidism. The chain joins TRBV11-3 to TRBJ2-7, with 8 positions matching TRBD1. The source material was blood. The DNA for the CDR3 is TGTGCCAGCAGTTTAACGACAGGGGACAAGCAGTACTTC. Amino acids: CASSLTTGDKQYF. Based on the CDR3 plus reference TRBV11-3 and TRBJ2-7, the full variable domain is EAGVVQSPRYKIIEKKQPVAFWCNPISGHNTLYWYLQNLGQGPELLIRYENEEAVDDSQLPKDRFSAERLKGVDSTLKIQPAELGDSAVYLCASSLTTGDKQYFGPGTRLTVT.